Listed below are T cell receptor beta chains from one sample, sequenced in a study of T cell changes during pregnancy in multiple sclerosis. The data were produced by immunoSEQ multiplex PCR, yet TCRdb's version contains in-frame clones alone and is incomplete. The sample includes under 45,000 clones, roughly 93% seen only once; the top ten take around 4.2%. The sample consisted of peripheral blood, taken in the second trimester of pregnancy. These receptor sequences come from a female donor in good health, enrolled as a control in a pregnancy study. CDR3s include the opening cysteine and the closing phenylalanine or tryptophan. Each record gives: V gene, D gene, J gene, clone size, CDR3 DNA, CDR3 protein. D genes are given only for firm matches. Expanded clones get a size class; other rows say once, few or many, or leave the size out.

TRBV6-6	NA	TRBJ2-2	NA	TGTGCCAGCAGTTATGGAACTACGGCCGGGGAGCTGTTTTTT	CASSYGTTAGELFF
TRBV4-2	NA	TRBJ2-7	NA	TGTGCCAGCAGCCAAATCTCATCCTACGAGCAGTACTTC	CASSQISSYEQYF
TRBV7-3	TRBD2	TRBJ2-2	NA	TGTGCCAGCAGCTTTATAGCGGGGGGAACTAACACCGGGGAGCTGTTTTTT	CASSFIAGGTNTGELFF
TRBV27	TRBD2	TRBJ2-1	NA	TGTGCCAGCAGTTTAGGGACTAGCGGGATGGGCAATGAGCAGTTCTTC	CASSLGTSGMGNEQFF
TRBV5-1	NA	TRBJ2-3	NA	TGCGCCAGCAGCTTGGCCCTCGGGAGAGGAGATACGCAGTATTTT	CASSLALGRGDTQYF
TRBV11-2	NA	TRBJ2-7	NA	TGTGCCAGCAGCGGTCTGAAGGGGGCCTACGAGCAGTACTTC	CASSGLKGAYEQYF
TRBV29-1	NA	TRBJ1-6	NA	TGCAGCGCGATGCAGGGAATTAATTCACCCCTCCACTTT	CSAMQGINSPLHF
TRBV2	NA	TRBJ2-1	NA	TGTGCCAGCAATCTCCTCGGGAACAATGAGCAGTTCTTC	CASNLLGNNEQFF
TRBV2	TRBD2	TRBJ2-1	NA	TGTGCCAGCAGTGGAGGACTAGCGGAGCTCGGTGAGCAGTTCTTC	CASSGGLAELGEQFF
TRBV6-6	NA	TRBJ1-5	NA	TGTGCCAATTCAAATCGGGGGAATCAGCCCCAGCATTTT	CANSNRGNQPQHF
TRBV5-4	TRBD1	TRBJ2-7	NA	TGTGCCAGCAGCATGGACAGGGGGCTAGGGGACGAGCAGTACTTC	CASSMDRGLGDEQYF
TRBV18	NA	TRBJ1-4	NA	TGTGCCAGCTCACCATGGGCAGGGGTGAATGAAAAACTGTTTTTT	CASSPWAGVNEKLFF
TRBV19	NA	TRBJ2-3	NA	TGTGCCAGTAGTGGCAGGCGCACAGATACGCAGTATTTT	CASSGRRTDTQYF
TRBV4-1	NA	TRBJ1-2	NA	TGCGCCAGCAGCCAAGCCGCAGTTACTAACTATGGCTACACCTTC	CASSQAAVTNYGYTF
TRBV18	TRBD1	TRBJ1-2	NA	TGTGCCAGCTCGCAAGAGGCAGGGGGCATTGGTGGCTACACCTTC	CASSQEAGGIGGYTF
TRBV7-2	NA	TRBJ2-5	NA	TGTGCCAGCAGTCCTCAGGGAGGAGAGACCCAGTACTTC	CASSPQGGETQYF
TRBV5-1	TRBD2	TRBJ2-5	NA	TGCGCCAGCAGCTTGGAGGTTGGGTTGCCCGCGGGGGAAGAGACCCAGTACTTC	CASSLEVGLPAGEETQYF
TRBV6-5	TRBD2	TRBJ2-7	NA	TGTGCCAGCAGTTCCCTTAGCGGGGGGGTAGCCTACGAGCAGTACTTC	CASSSLSGGVAYEQYF
TRBV6-1	NA	TRBJ1-1	NA	TGTGCCAGCAGTGAATCAACAGAATCGGAAGCTTTCTTT	CASSESTESEAFF
TRBV7-3	NA	TRBJ2-7	NA	TGTGCCAGCAGCCTAGGCGGAGCGGGCGTTTACGAGCAGTACTTC	CASSLGGAGVYEQYF
TRBV5-6	NA	TRBJ1-5	few	TGTGCCAGCAGCTCTCAGGTTGCTTCCAATCAGCCCCAGCATTTT	CASSSQVASNQPQHF
TRBV29-1	NA	TRBJ1-1	NA	TGCAGCGTTGAGAGCAGGGGTGGTTTAGCTTTCTTT	CSVESRGGLAFF
TRBV7-8	TRBD1	TRBJ1-6	NA	TGTGCCAGCAGCTTTGGACAGGGGGATTCACCCCTCCACTTT	CASSFGQGDSPLHF
TRBV5-5	NA	TRBJ1-5	NA	TGTGCCAGCAGCACAACCCTAGGAGGCGGATACGATCGTCAGCCCCAGCATTTT	CASSTTLGGGYDRQPQHF
TRBV4-1	NA	TRBJ2-1	NA	TGCGCCAGCAGCCAAGAACTGGCCCTTGGGGGGAATGAGCAGTTCTTC	CASSQELALGGNEQFF
TRBV30	TRBD1	TRBJ1-1	NA	TGTGCCTGGAGTTCGGGACAGGACACTGAAGCTTTCTTT	CAWSSGQDTEAFF
TRBV11-2	NA	TRBJ2-7	NA	TGTGCCAGCAGCTTTACAGGTTCCTACGAGCAGTACTTC	CASSFTGSYEQYF
TRBV6-1	NA	TRBJ1-1	NA	TGTGCCAGCAGTTTCGAGGCGGGAGTGAACACTGAAGCTTTCTTT	CASSFEAGVNTEAFF
TRBV7-2	NA	TRBJ2-7	NA	TGTGCCAGCAGCTCACCCCTCGGAGGGGACCACGAGCAGTACTTC	CASSSPLGGDHEQYF
TRBV9	NA	TRBJ2-3	NA	TGTGCCAGCAGCCGGGACTCCCCAGATACGCAGTATTTT	CASSRDSPDTQYF
TRBV10-1	NA	TRBJ2-1	NA	TGCGCCAGCAGCGCGGACACATACAATGAGCAGTTCTTC	CASSADTYNEQFF
TRBV25-1	TRBD1	TRBJ1-1	NA	TGTGCCAGCAGGGACACAGGGGTTGAAGCTTTCTTT	CASRDTGVEAFF
TRBV30	TRBD2	TRBJ2-3	NA	TGTGCCTGGAGTGTAGGAGCGGGAGCCCCAGATACGCAGTATTTT	CAWSVGAGAPDTQYF
TRBV4-2	TRBD1	TRBJ2-1	NA	TGTGCCAGCAGCCAAGTTATGGGACAGGGAACCTCCTACAATGAGCAGTTCTTC	CASSQVMGQGTSYNEQFF
TRBV4-2	NA	TRBJ2-5	NA	TGTGCCAGCAGCCAGGGGGACACGCCAGGAGAAGAGACCCAGTACTTC	CASSQGDTPGEETQYF
TRBV6-1	TRBD1	TRBJ1-5	NA	TGTGCCAGCACTTTGGACAGGGAGGGTCAGCCCCAGCATTTT	CASTLDREGQPQHF
TRBV19	NA	TRBJ2-6	NA	TGTGCCAGTAGTAGGGACGACAGGACCAGCAGCTCCTACGCTGGGGCCAACGTCCTGACTTTC	CASSRDDRTSSSYAGANVLTF
TRBV29-1	TRBD1	TRBJ1-4	NA	TGCAGCGTGAGGACAGGGGCAAATGAAAAACTGTTTTTT	CSVRTGANEKLFF
TRBV5-1	TRBD2	TRBJ2-5	NA	TGCGCCAGCAGCCAACGGGAGCGGGAGGTAGAGACCCAGTACTTC	CASSQREREVETQYF
TRBV4-1	TRBD2	TRBJ2-7	NA	TGCGCCAGCAGCCAAGTTTCAGCGGGGAGCTCCTACGAGCAGTACTTC	CASSQVSAGSSYEQYF
TRBV18	NA	TRBJ2-7	NA	TGTGCCAGCTCACCACTGGGCCCGATGGACGAGCAGTACTTC	CASSPLGPMDEQYF
TRBV6-4	TRBD1	TRBJ2-1	NA	TGTGCCAGCAGTGAGGCGGGGGACAGGGGCGGCAATGAGCAGTTCTTC	CASSEAGDRGGNEQFF
TRBV7-3	NA	TRBJ1-2	NA	TGTGCCAGCAGCTCTTACAGGGAAGGGGGCTATGGCTACACCTTC	CASSSYREGGYGYTF
TRBV5-4	NA	TRBJ1-1	NA	TGTGCCAGCAGTCCGGGGGGGGGCCCGAACACTGAAGCTTTCTTT	CASSPGGGPNTEAFF
TRBV5-1	TRBD2	TRBJ2-7	NA	TGCGCCAGCAGCTTCTTAGCGGGGGGGCCCCACGAGCAGTACTTC	CASSFLAGGPHEQYF
TRBV10-3	TRBD1	TRBJ2-2	NA	TGTGCAGTTGCGGGGACAGGGGCCGGGGAGCTGTTTTTT	CAVAGTGAGELFF